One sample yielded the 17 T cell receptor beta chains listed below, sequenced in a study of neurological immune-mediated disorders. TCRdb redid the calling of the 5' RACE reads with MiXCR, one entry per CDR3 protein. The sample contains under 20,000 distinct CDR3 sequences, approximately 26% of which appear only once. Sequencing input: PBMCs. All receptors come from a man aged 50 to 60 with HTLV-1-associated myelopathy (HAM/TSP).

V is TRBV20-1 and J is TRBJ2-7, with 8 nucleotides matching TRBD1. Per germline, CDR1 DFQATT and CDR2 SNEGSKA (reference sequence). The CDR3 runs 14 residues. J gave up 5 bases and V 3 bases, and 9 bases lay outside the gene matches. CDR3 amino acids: CSASKSQGDDEQYF. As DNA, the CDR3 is TGCAGTGCTAGTAAGTCACAGGGGGACGACGAGCAGTACTTC.

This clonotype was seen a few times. The DNA for the CDR3 is TGCAGTGCTCTACCCGACCCGTCCCTTAATACGCAGTATTTT. This translates into CSALPDPSLNTQYF. V is TRBV20-1 and J is TRBJ2-3; D not resolved. The V gene's germline CDR1 is DFQATT and CDR2 SNEGSKA (reference sequence). The CDR3 covers 14 residues. V was clipped by 5 bases and J by 7 bases, with 19 bases between them.

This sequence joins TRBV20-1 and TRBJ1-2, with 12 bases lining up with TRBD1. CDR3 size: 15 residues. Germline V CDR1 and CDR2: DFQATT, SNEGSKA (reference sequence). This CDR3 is CSGGQGARNNYGYTF. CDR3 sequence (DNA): TGCAGCGGGGGACAGGGGGCGAGAAATAACTATGGCTACACCTTC.

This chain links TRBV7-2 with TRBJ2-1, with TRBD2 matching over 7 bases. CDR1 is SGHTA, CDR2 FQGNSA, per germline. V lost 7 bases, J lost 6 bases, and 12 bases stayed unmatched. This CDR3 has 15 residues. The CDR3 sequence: CASNLGGVGGNEQFF. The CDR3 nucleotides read TGTGCCAGCAACCTTGGGGGGGTTGGAGGCAATGAGCAGTTCTTC.

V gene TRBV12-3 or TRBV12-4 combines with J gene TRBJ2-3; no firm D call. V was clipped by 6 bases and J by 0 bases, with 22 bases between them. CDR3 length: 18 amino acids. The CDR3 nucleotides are TGTGCCAGCAGCCCGACCAGCTTGGGGAAAACAAGCACAGATACGCAGTATTTT. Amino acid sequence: CASSPTSLGKTSTDTQYF.

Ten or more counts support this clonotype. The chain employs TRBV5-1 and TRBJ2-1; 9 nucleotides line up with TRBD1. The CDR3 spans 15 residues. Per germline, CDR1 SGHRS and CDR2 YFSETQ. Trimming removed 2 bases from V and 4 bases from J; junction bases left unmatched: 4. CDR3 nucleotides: TGCGCCAGCAGCTTAGGACAGGGGATTTACAATGAGCAGTTCTTC. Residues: CASSLGQGIYNEQFF.

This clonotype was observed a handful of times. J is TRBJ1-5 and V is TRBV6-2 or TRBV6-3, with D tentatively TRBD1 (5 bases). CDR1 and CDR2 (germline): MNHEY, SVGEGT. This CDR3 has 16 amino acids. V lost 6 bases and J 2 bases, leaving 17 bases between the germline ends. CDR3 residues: CASSQGATEGNQPQHF. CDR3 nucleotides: TGTGCCAGCAGCCAGGGTGCGACGGAGGGCAATCAGCCCCAGCATTTT.

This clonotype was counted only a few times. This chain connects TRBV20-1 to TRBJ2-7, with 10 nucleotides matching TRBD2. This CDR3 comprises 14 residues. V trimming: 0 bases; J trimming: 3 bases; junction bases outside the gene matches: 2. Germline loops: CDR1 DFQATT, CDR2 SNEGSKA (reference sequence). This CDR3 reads CSAREASGGYEQYF. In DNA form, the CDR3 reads TGCAGTGCTAGAGAGGCTAGCGGGGGCTACGAGCAGTACTTC.

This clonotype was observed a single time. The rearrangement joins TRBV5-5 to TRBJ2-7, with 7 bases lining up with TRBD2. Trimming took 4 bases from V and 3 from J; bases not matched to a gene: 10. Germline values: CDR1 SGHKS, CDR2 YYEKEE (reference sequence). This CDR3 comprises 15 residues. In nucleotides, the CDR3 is TGTGCCAGCAGCCCCGCGGGACTACCTGGCTACGAGCAGTACTTC. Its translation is CASSPAGLPGYEQYF.

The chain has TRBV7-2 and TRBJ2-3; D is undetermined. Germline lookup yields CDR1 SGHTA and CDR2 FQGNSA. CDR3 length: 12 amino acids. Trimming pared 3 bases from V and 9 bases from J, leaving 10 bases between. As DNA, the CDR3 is TGTGCCAGCAGCTTGGCGCGTGTAACGCAGTATTTT. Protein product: CASSLARVTQYF.

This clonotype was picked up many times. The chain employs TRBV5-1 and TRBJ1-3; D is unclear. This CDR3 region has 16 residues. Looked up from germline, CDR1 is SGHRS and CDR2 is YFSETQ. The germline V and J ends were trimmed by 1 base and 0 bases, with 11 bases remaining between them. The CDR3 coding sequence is TGCGCCAGCAGCTTGACAGCGCTAGTCTCTGGAAACACCATATATTTT. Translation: CASSLTALVSGNTIYF. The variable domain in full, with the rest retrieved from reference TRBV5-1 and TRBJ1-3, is KAGVTQTPRYLIKTRGQQVTLSCSPISGHRSVSWYQQTPGQGLQFLFEYFSETQRNKGNFPGRFSGRQFSNSRSEMNVSTLELGDSALYLCASSLTALVSGNTIYFGEGSWLTVV.

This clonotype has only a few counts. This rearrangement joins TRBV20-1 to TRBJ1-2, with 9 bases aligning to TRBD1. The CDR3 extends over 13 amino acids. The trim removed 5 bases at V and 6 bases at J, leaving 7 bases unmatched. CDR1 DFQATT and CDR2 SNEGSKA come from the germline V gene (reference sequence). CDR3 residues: CSAPYDRGDGYTF. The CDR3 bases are TGCAGTGCTCCCTACGACAGGGGGGATGGCTACACCTTC.

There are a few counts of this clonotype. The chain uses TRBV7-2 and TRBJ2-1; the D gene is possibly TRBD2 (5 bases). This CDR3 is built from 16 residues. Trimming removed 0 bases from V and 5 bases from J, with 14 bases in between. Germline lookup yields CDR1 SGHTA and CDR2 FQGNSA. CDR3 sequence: CASSLAGAANDNEQFF. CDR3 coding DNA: TGTGCCAGCAGCTTAGCGGGAGCGGCGAACGACAATGAGCAGTTCTTC.

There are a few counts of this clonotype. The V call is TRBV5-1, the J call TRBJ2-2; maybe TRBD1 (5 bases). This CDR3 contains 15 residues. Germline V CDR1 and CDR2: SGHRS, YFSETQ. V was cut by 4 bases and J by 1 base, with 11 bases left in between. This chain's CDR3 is CASSRRQRNTGELFF. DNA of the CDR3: TGCGCCAGCAGCAGACGACAGAGGAACACCGGGGAGCTGTTTTTT.

CDR3 nucleotide sequence: TGCGCCAGCAGCTTGGGACAGGGGGCAACTGAAGCTTTCTTT. Its translation is CASSLGQGATEAFF. The chain carries TRBV5-1 and TRBJ1-1, with 10 bases lining up with TRBD1. The CDR3 runs to 14 residues. The ends lost 0 bases at V and 5 bases at J; junction bases unmatched: 1. The germline V gene has CDR1 SGHRS and CDR2 YFSETQ.

CDR3 residues: CASSLTGQGTYEQYF. CDR3 coding DNA: TGTGCCAGCAGTCTAACGGGACAGGGGACCTACGAGCAGTACTTC. V usage is TRBV28 and J usage is TRBJ2-7; 10 bases line up with TRBD1. In germline, CDR1 is MDHEN, CDR2 SYDVKM. V trimming: 5 bases; J trimming: 2 bases; junction bases outside the gene matches: 6. The CDR3 loop spans 15 amino acids.

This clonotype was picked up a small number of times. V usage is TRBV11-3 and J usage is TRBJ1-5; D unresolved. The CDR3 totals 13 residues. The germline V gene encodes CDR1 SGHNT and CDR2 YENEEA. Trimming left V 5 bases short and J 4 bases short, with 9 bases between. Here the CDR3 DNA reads TGTGCCAGCAGCGAGGACCCGAATCAGCCCCAGCATTTT. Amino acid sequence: CASSEDPNQPQHF. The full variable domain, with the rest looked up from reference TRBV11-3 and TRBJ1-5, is EAGVVQSPRYKIIEKKQPVAFWCNPISGHNTLYWYLQNLGQGPELLIRYENEEAVDDSQLPKDRFSAERLKGVDSTLKIQPAELGDSAVYLCASSEDPNQPQHFGDGTRLSIL.